The 9 T cell receptor beta chains presented below share a single source sample, sequenced in a study of low-dose radiotherapy and immunotherapy resistance in tumors (dated by TCRdb to about 2022). Explained via the paper, the time point label denotes: after trial treatment. What this sample's treatment or condition label stands for: LDRT plus nivolumab, ipilimumab, low-dose cyclophosphamide and aspirin (RACIN trial). The run used an Illumina HiSeq 2500. TCRs were amplified with Phusion for about 20 PCR cycles using a constant-region primer together with the adapter attached to the V primers. TCRdb reworked the public reads: Q25 trimming with fastp, MiXCR clone assembly, productive beta chains retained. Each entry merges the rows of one CDR3 protein and shows their most common DNA and genes. For this sample there are some 52,000 distinct CDR3 sequences; around 34% appear just once. The ten largest clones capture approximately 8% of the sample.

The sequencing used PBMCs, collected after low-dose radiotherapy plus immunotherapy. These receptors were taken from a male donor with rectosigmoid adenocarcinoma.

On this clonotype itself: With a far larger clone one base away, a read error is the likely cause. The genes are TRBV6-1 and TRBJ2-7; possibly TRBD1 for D (6 bases). The CDR3 length is 15 residues. V was pared by 5 bases and J by 3 bases, with 17 bases between. Germline V lookup: CDR1 MNHNS, CDR2 SASEGT. The CDR3 nucleotides read TGTGCCAGCAGTTACGCGGCAGGGACAAGCTACGAGCAGTACTTC. This translates into CASSYAAGTSYEQYF.

At least ten counts were recorded for this clonotype. The chain links TRBV20-1 to TRBJ1-2; D may be TRBD1 (5 bases). The CDR3 extends over 13 amino acids. Germline CDR1 reads DFQATT; CDR2 reads SNEGSKA (reference sequence). The ends were cut back, 0 bases at V and 4 bases at J, with 9 bases in the middle. CDR3 DNA: TGCAGTGCTAGAGATCCAGGGACCTATGGCTACACCTTC. Amino acids: CSARDPGTYGYTF.

The table lists this clonotype with many counts. V and J are TRBV7-2 and TRBJ2-6; possible D gene TRBD1, 6 bases. The CDR3 consists of 15 residues. Germline V gene lookup returns CDR1 SGHTA and CDR2 FQGNSA. Between the trimmed V and J ends, which lost 5 bases and 2 bases, there was a span of 10 bases. The DNA for the CDR3 is TGTGCCAGCAGCCCCGAGGGGGCTGGGGCCAACGTCCTGACTTTC. Protein product: CASSPEGAGANVLTF.

The chain joins TRBV18 to TRBJ1-1; D is undetermined. CDR1 is KGHSH, CDR2 LQKENI, per germline. This CDR3 has 14 residues. V dropped 1 base and J dropped 4 bases, with 10 bases sitting between them. CDR3: CASSPQGGPTEAFF. The CDR3 nucleotides read TGTGCCAGCTCACCACAGGGAGGGCCCACTGAAGCTTTCTTT.

This chain connects TRBV20-1 to TRBJ2-5, with D hard to call. V shed 4 bases and J shed 0 bases, with 9 bases lying between them. There are 13 residues in the CDR3. The germline V gene encodes CDR1 DFQATT and CDR2 SNEGSKA (reference sequence). CDR3 sequence reads: CSAIPAYQETQYF. The DNA for the CDR3 is TGCAGTGCTATCCCGGCGTACCAAGAGACCCAGTACTTC.

At least ten counts were recorded for this clonotype. J is TRBJ2-3 and V is TRBV28, with D tentatively TRBD1 (6 bases). V lost 1 base and J lost 4, with 9 bases in between. The CDR3 is 14 amino acids. In germline, CDR1 is MDHEN, CDR2 SYDVKM. CDR3 sequence: CASSLYQGPDTQYF. The CDR3 DNA reads TGTGCCAGCAGTTTATACCAGGGGCCAGATACGCAGTATTTT.

This chain joins TRBV13 and TRBJ2-7; D gene unclear. V was shortened by 5 bases and J by 0 bases, with 17 bases between the two germline ends. CDR3 length: 16 amino acids. Germline V gene data show CDR1 as PRHDT and CDR2 as FYEKMQ (reference sequence). CDR3 sequence: CASSLPSGGNSYEQYF. CDR3 sequence (DNA): TGTGCCAGCAGCCTCCCCTCCGGTGGGAACTCCTACGAGCAGTACTTC.

Turning to this clonotype: Given a far larger clone just one base away, this is likely a sequencing read error. The chain links TRBV10-3 to TRBJ2-3; tentatively, D is TRBD2 (6 bases). CDR3 size: 15 residues. Germline assignment: CDR1 ENHRY and CDR2 SYGVKD. V was cut by 5 bases and J by 2 bases, with 14 bases left in between. CDR3: CAISLLSGYTDTQYF. CDR3 bases: TGTGCCATCAGTCTTCTTAGCGGATACACAGATACGCAGTATTTT.

V and J are TRBV12-3 or TRBV12-4 and TRBJ2-1; D unclear. The CDR3 sequence is 16 residues long. The ends were cut back, 6 bases at V and 6 bases at J, with 21 bases in the middle. The CDR3 DNA reads TGTGCCAGCAGGGTGGCTATTTGGTCTCGTTCCAATGAGCAGTTCTTC. It codes for CASRVAIWSRSNEQFF.